This T cell receptor beta chain stems from a study of T cell repertoires in ileal Crohn's disease. Germline CDR1 LNHDA, CDR2 SQIVND (reference sequence). Germline trimming cut 8 bases from V and 5 bases from J; bases unmatched to any gene: 10. The CDR3 spans 15 residues. Sample time point: neoterminal ileum biopsy at postoperative endoscopy, about 6 months after surgery. Sequencing was performed with immunoSEQ multiplex PCR; in TCRdb, only in-frame clones are kept and a portion is missing. The data contain about 62,000 clones, around nine tenths of them singletons. Sequenced material: ileal tissue. The source of this sequence is an adult with Crohn's disease. V is TRBV19 and J is TRBJ1-4, with TRBD1 matching over 8 bases. The CDR3 region has the DNA TGTGCCAGTTCCCTGGGAGGGACAGGAAATGAAAAACTGTTTTTT. It translates to CASSLGGTGNEKLFF.